The 24 T cell receptor beta chains presented below share a single source sample, sequenced in a study of cytomegalovirus exposure and HLA in healthy donors. Profiling relied on immunoSEQ multiplex PCR, and the TCRdb table lists in-frame clones only, not all of them. The sample holds about 53,000 clones, around 94% seen once. Sample: PBMCs. The receptor source for this set is a man between 18 and 35 years old in good health and CMV-seronegative.

V is TRBV5-3 and J is TRBJ2-7, with 10 positions matching TRBD2. TRBV5-3 is given ORF status, its function remaining uncertain. The length of the CDR3 is 15 residues. The ends lost 4 bases at V and 0 bases at J; junction bases unmatched: 4. CDR3 residues: CARSHPSGSSYEQYF. The CDR3 DNA reads TGTGCCAGAAGCCACCCTAGCGGGAGCTCCTACGAGCAGTACTTC.

This rearrangement joins TRBV18 to TRBJ2-7; TRBD1 might be the D (5 bases). The germline CDR1 and CDR2 sequences are KGHSH and LQKENI. V lost 3 bases, J lost 0 bases, and 6 bases lay in between. The CDR3 covers 13 residues. The CDR3 spells CASSPDTSYEQYF. In nucleotides, the CDR3 is TGTGCCAGCTCACCGGACACCTCCTACGAGCAGTACTTC.

The chain links TRBV4-2 to TRBJ2-7; the match to TRBD2 covers 11 bases. V lost 1 base to trimming and J lost 5 bases; unmatched junction nucleotides: 10. CDR3 length equals 17 residues. Germline V gives CDR1 LGHNA, CDR2 YNFKEQ. Here the CDR3 reads CASSQVVAGGPSDEQYF. In nucleotides, the CDR3 is TGTGCCAGCAGCCAAGTAGTAGCGGGAGGGCCAAGTGACGAGCAGTACTTC.

The chain carries TRBV10-3 and TRBJ2-5, with 10 bases identical to TRBD2. Germline-derived CDR1 and CDR2 are ENHRY and SYGVKD. CDR3 length equals 16 residues. V lost 3 bases, J lost 2 bases, and 6 bases stayed unmatched. CDR3 protein: CAISDPGLAPQETQYF. CDR3 coding DNA: TGTGCCATCAGTGACCCGGGACTAGCGCCGCAAGAGACCCAGTACTTC.

The V and J genes are TRBV2 and TRBJ1-2; the match to TRBD1 covers 7 bases. The J segment lost 3 bases and the V segment lost 1 base, leaving 2 bases of the junction unmatched. CDR3 size: 14 residues. CDR1 SNHLY and CDR2 FYNNEI come from the germline V gene. CDR3 coding DNA: TGTGCCAGCAGTGAAGTTGACAGGGACTATGGCTACACCTTC. It encodes CASSEVDRDYGYTF.

This sequence joins TRBV4-3 and TRBJ2-1, with 8 bases lining up with TRBD2. The CDR3 loop spans 15 amino acids. V lost 4 bases to trimming and J lost 5 bases; unmatched junction nucleotides: 7. Germline lookup yields CDR1 LGHNA and CDR2 YSLEER. As DNA, the CDR3 is TGCGCCAGCAGCCGAAGCGGGACTAGTAACAATGAGCAGTTCTTC. This encodes CASSRSGTSNNEQFF.

The chain carries TRBV7-2 and TRBJ2-1; TRBD1 is a possible D gene (6 bases). Germline V CDR1 and CDR2: SGHTA, FQGNSA. This CDR3 spans 13 amino acids. Trimming left V 3 bases short and J 7 bases short, with 10 bases between. The CDR3 spells CASSFRQGNEQFF. The CDR3 DNA is TGTGCCAGCAGCTTCCGGCAGGGGAATGAGCAGTTCTTC.

In DNA, the CDR3 is TGTGCCAGCAGCCCGGGGGGCTCTGGTTACAATGAGCAGTTCTTC. Amino acids: CASSPGGSGYNEQFF. V gene TRBV5-4 combines with J gene TRBJ2-1; D may be TRBD2 (7 bases). In germline, CDR1 is SGHNT, CDR2 YYREEE (reference sequence). The length of the CDR3 is 15 residues. Trimming took 4 bases from V and 4 from J, leaving 15 bases between them. The variable domain in full, completed from reference TRBV5-4 and TRBJ2-1, reads ETGVTQSPTHLIKTRGQQVTLRCSSQSGHNTVSWYQQALGQGPQFIFQYYREEENGRGNFPPRFSGLQFPNYSSELNVNALELDDSALYLCASSPGGSGYNEQFFGPGTRLTVL.

The rearrangement links TRBV2 to TRBJ2-7; D is possibly TRBD1 (5 bases). The CDR3 is 14 amino acids. Germline lookup yields CDR1 SNHLY and CDR2 FYNNEI. Trimming shortened V by 2 bases and J by 1 base, and 9 bases separated the two germline ends. In DNA form, the CDR3 reads TGTGCCAGCAGTGAACAGGGAAAGTCCTACGAGCAGTACTTC. It translates to CASSEQGKSYEQYF. Full variable domain (rest looked up from reference TRBV2 and TRBJ2-7): EPEVTQTPSHQVTQMGQEVILRCVPISNHLYFYWYRQILGQKVEFLVSFYNNEISEKSEIFDDQFSVERPDGSNFTLKIRSTKLEDSAMYFCASSEQGKSYEQYFGPGTRLTVT.

The chain has TRBV7-2 and TRBJ1-2, with a weak D call TRBD1 (6 bases). Germline V lookup: CDR1 SGHTA, CDR2 FQGNSA. V was shortened by 2 bases and J by 6 bases, with 10 bases between the two germline ends. This CDR3 has 13 amino acids. As DNA, the CDR3 is TGTGCCAGCAGCTTACCCACAGGGAATGGCTACACCTTC. This sequence encodes CASSLPTGNGYTF. Full variable domain (remainder filled in from reference TRBV7-2 and TRBJ1-2): GAGVSQSPSNKVTEKGKDVELRCDPISGHTALYWYRQSLGQGLEFLIYFQGNSAPDKSGLPSDRFSAERTGGSVSTLTIQRTQQEDSAVYLCASSLPTGNGYTFGSGTRLTVV.

The chain combines TRBV11-2 with TRBJ2-1, with 10 bases lining up with TRBD1. Germline assignment: CDR1 SGHAT and CDR2 FQNNGV. V gave up 4 bases and J gave up 6 bases; unmatched junction bases: 9. This CDR3 spans 16 amino acids. CDR3: CASSSGRDRGFNEQFF. Here the CDR3 DNA reads TGTGCCAGCAGCTCTGGCCGGGACAGGGGTTTCAATGAGCAGTTCTTC.

The rearrangement uses TRBV13 and TRBJ2-4, with D perhaps matching TRBD1 (6 bases). The length of the CDR3 is 15 residues. V dropped 1 base and J dropped 7 bases, with 14 bases sitting between them. Germline CDR1 PRHDT, CDR2 FYEKMQ (reference sequence). CDR3 nucleotides: TGTGCCAGCAGCTTAGTTTCCGGACAGCGGAACATTCAGTACTTC. Its translation: CASSLVSGQRNIQYF.

This sequence joins TRBV7-9 and TRBJ2-7; TRBD2 might be the D (5 bases). The CDR3 loop spans 13 amino acids. Looked up from germline, CDR1 is SEHNR and CDR2 is FQNEAQ (reference sequence). Between the trimmed V and J ends, which lost 2 bases and 6 bases, there was a span of 11 bases. As DNA, the CDR3 is TGTGCCAGCAGCTTAAAGGGCCGGGGCGAGCAGTACTTC. Amino acid sequence: CASSLKGRGEQYF.

V gene TRBV7-9 combines with J gene TRBJ1-2; D might be TRBD1 (5 bases). This CDR3 is 15 amino acids long. V lost 5 bases and J 0 bases, leaving 13 bases between the germline ends. The germline V gene has CDR1 SEHNR and CDR2 FQNEAQ (reference sequence). CDR3: CASSPGGGSNYGYTF. The CDR3 bases are TGTGCCAGCAGCCCCGGGGGGGGGTCTAACTATGGCTACACCTTC.

This clone was observed a few times. V and J are TRBV5-1 and TRBJ2-5; D possibly corresponds to TRBD1 (5 bases). This CDR3 is built from 13 residues. Trimming removed 4 bases at V and 5 bases at J, with 12 bases between. Germline CDR1 and CDR2: SGHRS and YFSETQ. The CDR3 here is CASSVQGWETQYF. DNA of the CDR3: TGCGCCAGCAGCGTCCAGGGTTGGGAGACCCAGTACTTC.

The CDR3 sequence: CASSQGQGNEQYF. CDR3 in DNA: TGTGCCAGCAGCCAAGGACAGGGAAACGAGCAGTACTTC. The chain is built from TRBV7-2 and TRBJ2-7, with TRBD1 matching 8 bases. The CDR3 is 13 residues long. The V segment lost 5 bases and the J segment 5 bases; nucleotides outside the gene matches: 5. CDR1 and CDR2 (germline): SGHTA, FQGNSA.

The chain links TRBV15 to TRBJ1-4; no reliable D call. The V gene lost 5 bases and the J gene lost 16 bases, with 17 bases spanning the gap. Per germline, CDR1 LNHNV and CDR2 YYDKDF (reference sequence). The CDR3 extends over 12 amino acids. The CDR3 here is CATSFDGPSEFF. In nucleotides, the CDR3 is TGTGCCACCAGCTTTGACGGACCTAGCGAGTTTTTT.

J is TRBJ1-3 and V is TRBV5-4; D is unresolved. V shed 2 bases and J shed 2 bases, with 8 bases lying between them. Germline-derived CDR1 and CDR2 are SGHNT and YYREEE (reference sequence). The CDR3 runs 14 residues. In DNA form, the CDR3 reads TGTGCCAGCAGCTTAACCGGGGCTGGAAACACCATATATTTT. This sequence encodes CASSLTGAGNTIYF.

The chain carries TRBV9 and TRBJ2-2, with TRBD2 matching over 8 bases. The CDR3 is 15 amino acids. Germline trimming cut 0 bases from V and 7 bases from J; bases unmatched to any gene: 5. The V gene's germline CDR1 is SGDLS and CDR2 YYNGEE. CDR3 sequence reads: CASSVGSGRVGELFF. The CDR3 DNA reads TGTGCCAGCAGCGTAGGGAGCGGGAGAGTCGGGGAGCTGTTTTTT.

This chain connects TRBV5-1 to TRBJ1-1, with a weak D call TRBD1 (6 bases). The germline V gene encodes CDR1 SGHRS and CDR2 YFSETQ. Trimming took off 4 bases at V and 0 bases at J, with 13 bases between the two ends. The CDR3 sequence is 15 residues long. In nucleotides, the CDR3 is TGCGCCAGCAGCGGAGACGGACAGATGAACACTGAAGCTTTCTTT. Encoded protein: CASSGDGQMNTEAFF. Complete variable domain (other parts from reference TRBV5-1 and TRBJ1-1): KAGVTQTPRYLIKTRGQQVTLSCSPISGHRSVSWYQQTPGQGLQFLFEYFSETQRNKGNFPGRFSGRQFSNSRSEMNVSTLELGDSALYLCASSGDGQMNTEAFFGQGTRLTVV.

The chain couples TRBV2 to TRBJ2-2; D may be TRBD2 (6 bases). CDR3 length equals 13 residues. Trimming stripped 7 bases from V and 7 bases from J, with 13 bases between. Germline CDR1 is SNHLY and CDR2 is FYNNEI. The CDR3 DNA reads TGTGCCAGCAACCGGGAGTCGTTCGGGGAGCTGTTTTTT. Translation: CASNRESFGELFF.

This clone was counted only a few times. The chain joins TRBV10-3 to TRBJ2-1; 10 bases map to TRBD2. This CDR3 has 12 amino acids. CDR1 ENHRY and CDR2 SYGVKD come from the germline V gene. With 11 bases clipped from V and 4 bases from J, the junction kept 2 bases outside the gene matches. The CDR3 loop reads CAATSGYNEQFF. The CDR3, as DNA: TGTGCCGCGACTAGCGGGTACAATGAGCAGTTCTTC.

The J gene is TRBJ2-2, the V gene TRBV18; no reliable D call. Germline CDR1 is KGHSH and CDR2 is LQKENI. The germline V and J ends were trimmed by 6 bases and 5 bases, with 7 bases remaining between them. This CDR3 comprises 12 residues. The CDR3 sequence is CASSTYTGELFF. As DNA, the CDR3 is TGTGCCAGCTCGACTTATACCGGGGAGCTGTTTTTT.

This clone was seen just once. This chain connects TRBV7-2 to TRBJ1-4, with a tentative D call TRBD1 (6 bases). V was shortened by 1 base and J by 3 bases, with 15 bases between the two germline ends. Germline lookup yields CDR1 SGHTA and CDR2 FQGNSA. The CDR3 consists of 17 residues. The CDR3 loop is CASSLESGAGANEKLFF. The CDR3 DNA is TGTGCCAGCAGCTTAGAATCAGGGGCGGGGGCTAATGAAAAACTGTTTTTT.